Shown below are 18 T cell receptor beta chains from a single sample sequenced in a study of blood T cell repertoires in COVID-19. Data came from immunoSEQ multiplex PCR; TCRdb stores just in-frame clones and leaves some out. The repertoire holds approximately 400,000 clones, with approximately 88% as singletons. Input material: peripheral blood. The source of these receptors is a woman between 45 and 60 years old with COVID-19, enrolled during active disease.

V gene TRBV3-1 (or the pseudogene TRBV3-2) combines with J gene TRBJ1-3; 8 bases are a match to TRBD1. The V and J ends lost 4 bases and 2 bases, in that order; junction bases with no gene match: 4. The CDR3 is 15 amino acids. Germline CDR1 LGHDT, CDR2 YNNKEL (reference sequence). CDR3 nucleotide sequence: TGTGCCAGCAGCCCAGACAGGGGACCTGGAAACACCATATATTTT. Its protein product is CASSPDRGPGNTIYF.

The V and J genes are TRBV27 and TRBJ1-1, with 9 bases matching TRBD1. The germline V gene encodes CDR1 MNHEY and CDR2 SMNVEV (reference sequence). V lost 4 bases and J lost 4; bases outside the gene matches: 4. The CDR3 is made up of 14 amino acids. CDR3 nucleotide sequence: TGTGCCAGCAGTTGGGGACAGGGAGGCACTGAAGCTTTCTTT. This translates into CASSWGQGGTEAFF.

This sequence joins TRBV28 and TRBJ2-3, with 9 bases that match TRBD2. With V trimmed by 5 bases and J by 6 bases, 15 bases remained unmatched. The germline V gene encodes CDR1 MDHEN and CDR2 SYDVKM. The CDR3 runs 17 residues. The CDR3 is CASSTQGVAGAGDTQYF. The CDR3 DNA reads TGTGCCAGCAGTACTCAGGGGGTAGCGGGGGCGGGTGATACGCAGTATTTT.

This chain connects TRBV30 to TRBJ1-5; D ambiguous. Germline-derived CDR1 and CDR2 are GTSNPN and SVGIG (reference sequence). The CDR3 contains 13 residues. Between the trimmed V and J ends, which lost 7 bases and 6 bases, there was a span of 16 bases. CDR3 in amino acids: CASRRGPGQPQHF. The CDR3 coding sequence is TGTGCCTCTAGAAGAGGGCCTGGTCAGCCCCAGCATTTT. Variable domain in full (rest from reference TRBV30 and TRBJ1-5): SQTIHQWPATLVQPVGSPLSLECTVEGTSNPNLYWYRQAAGRGLQLLFYSVGIGQISSEVPQNLSASRPQDRQFILSSKKLLLSDSGFYLCASRRGPGQPQHFGDGTRLSIL.

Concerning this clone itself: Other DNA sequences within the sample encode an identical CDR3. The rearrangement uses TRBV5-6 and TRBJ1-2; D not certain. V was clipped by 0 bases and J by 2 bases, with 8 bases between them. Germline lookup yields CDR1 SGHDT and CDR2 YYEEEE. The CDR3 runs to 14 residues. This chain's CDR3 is CASSLGQVNYGYTF. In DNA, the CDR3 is TGTGCCAGCAGCTTGGGGCAGGTAAACTATGGCTACACCTTC.

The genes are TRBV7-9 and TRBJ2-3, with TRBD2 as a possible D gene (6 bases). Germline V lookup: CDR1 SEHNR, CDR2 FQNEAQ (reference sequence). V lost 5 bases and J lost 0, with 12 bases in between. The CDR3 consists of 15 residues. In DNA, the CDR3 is TGTGCCAGCAGCCAAGGGACTGTTAGCACAGATACGCAGTATTTT. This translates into CASSQGTVSTDTQYF.

The CDR3 DNA sequence: TGTGCCAGTAGAACGCGGGGTCAGCCCCAGCATTTT. Translation gives CASRTRGQPQHF. This chain joins TRBV19 and TRBJ1-5; no clear D gene. The germline V gene encodes CDR1 LNHDA and CDR2 SQIVND (reference sequence). This CDR3 comprises 12 residues. Trimming removed 6 bases from V and 6 bases from J, with 9 bases in between.

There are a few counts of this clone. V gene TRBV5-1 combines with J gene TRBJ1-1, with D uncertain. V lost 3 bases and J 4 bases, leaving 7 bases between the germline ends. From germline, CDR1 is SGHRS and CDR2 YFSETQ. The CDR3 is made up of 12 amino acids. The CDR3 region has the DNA TGCGCCAGCAGCTCCCCGGGCACTGAAGCTTTCTTT. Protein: CASSSPGTEAFF. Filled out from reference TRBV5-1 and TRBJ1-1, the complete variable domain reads KAGVTQTPRYLIKTRGQQVTLSCSPISGHRSVSWYQQTPGQGLQFLFEYFSETQRNKGNFPGRFSGRQFSNSRSEMNVSTLELGDSALYLCASSSPGTEAFFGQGTRLTVV.

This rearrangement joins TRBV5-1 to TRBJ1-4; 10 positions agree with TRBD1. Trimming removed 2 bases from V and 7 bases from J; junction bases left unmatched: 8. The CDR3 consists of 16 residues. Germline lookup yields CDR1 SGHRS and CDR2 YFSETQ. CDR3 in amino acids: CASSLSAWDRGEKLFF. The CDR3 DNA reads TGCGCCAGCAGCTTATCTGCCTGGGACAGGGGTGAAAAACTGTTTTTT. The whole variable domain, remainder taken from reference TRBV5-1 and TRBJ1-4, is KAGVTQTPRYLIKTRGQQVTLSCSPISGHRSVSWYQQTPGQGLQFLFEYFSETQRNKGNFPGRFSGRQFSNSRSEMNVSTLELGDSALYLCASSLSAWDRGEKLFFGSGTQLSVL.

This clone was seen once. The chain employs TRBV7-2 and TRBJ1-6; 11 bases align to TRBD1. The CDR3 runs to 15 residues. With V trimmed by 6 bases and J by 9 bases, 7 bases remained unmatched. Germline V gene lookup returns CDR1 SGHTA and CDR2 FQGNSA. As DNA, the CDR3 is TGTGCCAGCAGTTCGGACAGGGGGCTAGGTTCACCCCTCCACTTT. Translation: CASSSDRGLGSPLHF.

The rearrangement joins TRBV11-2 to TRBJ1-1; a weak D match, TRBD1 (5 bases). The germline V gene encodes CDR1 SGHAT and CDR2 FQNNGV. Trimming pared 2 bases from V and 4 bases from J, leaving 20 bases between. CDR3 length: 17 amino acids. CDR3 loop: CASSLTGLSGWGTEAFF. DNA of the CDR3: TGTGCCAGCAGCTTAACTGGGTTATCAGGGTGGGGCACTGAAGCTTTCTTT.

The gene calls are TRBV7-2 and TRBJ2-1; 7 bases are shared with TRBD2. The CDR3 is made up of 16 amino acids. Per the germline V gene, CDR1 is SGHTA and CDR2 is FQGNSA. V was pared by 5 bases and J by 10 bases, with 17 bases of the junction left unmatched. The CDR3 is CASSPARSLADQEQFF. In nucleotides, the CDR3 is TGTGCCAGCAGCCCCGCTCGCTCTCTAGCGGACCAAGAGCAGTTCTTC.

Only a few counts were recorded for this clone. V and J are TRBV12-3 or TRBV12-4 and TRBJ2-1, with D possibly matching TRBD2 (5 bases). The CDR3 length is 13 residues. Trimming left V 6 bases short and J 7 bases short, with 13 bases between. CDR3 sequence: CASSEVRGNEQFF. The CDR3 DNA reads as TGTGCCAGCAGCGAAGTGCGAGGGAATGAGCAGTTCTTC.

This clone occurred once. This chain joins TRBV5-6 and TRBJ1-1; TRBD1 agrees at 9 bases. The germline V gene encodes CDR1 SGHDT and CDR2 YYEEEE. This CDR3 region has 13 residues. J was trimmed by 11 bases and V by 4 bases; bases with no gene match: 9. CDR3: CASSPTGGALAFF. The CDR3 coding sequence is TGTGCCAGCAGCCCTACAGGGGGCGCGTTGGCTTTCTTT.

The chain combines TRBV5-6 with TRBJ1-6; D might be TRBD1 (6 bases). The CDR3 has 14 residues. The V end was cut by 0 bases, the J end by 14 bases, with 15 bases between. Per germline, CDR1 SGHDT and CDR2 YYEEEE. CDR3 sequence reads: CASSLGAGETTLHF. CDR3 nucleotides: TGTGCCAGCAGCTTGGGGGCAGGGGAAACGACCCTCCACTTT. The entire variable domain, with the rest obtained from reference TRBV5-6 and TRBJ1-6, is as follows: DAGVTQSPTHLIKTRGQQVTLRCSPKSGHDTVSWYQQALGQGPQFIFQYYEEEERQRGNFPDRFSGHQFPNYSSELNVNALLLGDSALYLCASSLGAGETTLHFGNGTRLTVT.

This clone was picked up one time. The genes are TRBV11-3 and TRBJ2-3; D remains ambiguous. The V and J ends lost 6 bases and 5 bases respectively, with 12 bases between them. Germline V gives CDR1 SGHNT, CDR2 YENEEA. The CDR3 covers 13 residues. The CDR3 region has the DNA TGTGCCAGCAGTTCCGACCCGGGAGATACGCAGTATTTT. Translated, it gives CASSSDPGDTQYF.

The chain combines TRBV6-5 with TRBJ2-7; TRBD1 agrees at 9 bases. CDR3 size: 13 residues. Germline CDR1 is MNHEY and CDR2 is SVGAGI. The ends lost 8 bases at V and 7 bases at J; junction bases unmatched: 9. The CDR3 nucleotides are TGTGCCAGCCGGGACAGGGATCCCGGTGAGCAGTACTTC. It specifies CASRDRDPGEQYF.

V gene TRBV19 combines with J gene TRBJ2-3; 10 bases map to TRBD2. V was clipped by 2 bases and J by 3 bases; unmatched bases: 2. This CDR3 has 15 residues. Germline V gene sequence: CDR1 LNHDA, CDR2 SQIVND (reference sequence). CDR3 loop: CASSISSGGTDTQYF. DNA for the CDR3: TGTGCCAGTAGTATATCTAGCGGGGGAACAGATACGCAGTATTTT.